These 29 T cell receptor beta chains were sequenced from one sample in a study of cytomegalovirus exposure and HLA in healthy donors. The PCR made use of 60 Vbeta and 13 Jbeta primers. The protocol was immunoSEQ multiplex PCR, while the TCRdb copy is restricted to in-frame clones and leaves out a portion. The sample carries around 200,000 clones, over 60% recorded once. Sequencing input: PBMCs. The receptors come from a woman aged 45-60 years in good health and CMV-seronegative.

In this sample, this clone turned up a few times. This CDR3 reads CASSPRTNLYEQYF. As DNA, the CDR3 is TGTGCCAGCAGCCCCCGGACTAACCTTTACGAGCAGTACTTC. V is TRBV9 and J is TRBJ2-7; tentatively, D is TRBD2 (6 bases). Trimming stripped 4 bases from V and 4 bases from J, with 15 bases between. The CDR3 has 14 amino acids. Germline V lookup: CDR1 SGDLS, CDR2 YYNGEE.

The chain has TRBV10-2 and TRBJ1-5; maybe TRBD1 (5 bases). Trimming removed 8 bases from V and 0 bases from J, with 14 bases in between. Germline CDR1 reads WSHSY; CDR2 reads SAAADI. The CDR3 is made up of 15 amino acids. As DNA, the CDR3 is TGCGCCAGCGCGGAACAGCAGGGTAGCAATCAGCCCCAGCATTTT. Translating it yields CASAEQQGSNQPQHF.

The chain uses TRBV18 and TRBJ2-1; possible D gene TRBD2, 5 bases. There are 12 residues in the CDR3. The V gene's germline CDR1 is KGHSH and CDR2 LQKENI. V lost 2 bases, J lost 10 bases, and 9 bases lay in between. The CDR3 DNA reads TGTGCCAGCTCACCAACGGGGTCGGAGCAGTTCTTC. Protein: CASSPTGSEQFF.

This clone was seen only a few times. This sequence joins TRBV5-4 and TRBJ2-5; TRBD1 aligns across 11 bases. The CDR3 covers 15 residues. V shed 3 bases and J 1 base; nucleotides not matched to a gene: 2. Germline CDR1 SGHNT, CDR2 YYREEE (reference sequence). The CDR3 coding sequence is TGTGCCAGCAGCTGGGGGACAGGGGGCCAAGAGACCCAGTACTTC. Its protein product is CASSWGTGGQETQYF. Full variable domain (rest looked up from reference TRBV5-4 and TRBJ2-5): ETGVTQSPTHLIKTRGQQVTLRCSSQSGHNTVSWYQQALGQGPQFIFQYYREEENGRGNFPPRFSGLQFPNYSSELNVNALELDDSALYLCASSWGTGGQETQYFGPGTRLLVL.

The CDR3 spells CASSLVLADINEQFF. The CDR3 DNA follows: TGTGCCAGCAGCTTAGTTCTAGCGGATATCAATGAGCAGTTCTTC. The chain employs TRBV7-9 and TRBJ2-1; the match to TRBD2 covers 7 bases. Germline CDR1 and CDR2: SEHNR and FQNEAQ (reference sequence). The CDR3 totals 15 residues. V trimming: 1 base; J trimming: 6 bases; junction bases outside the gene matches: 6.

As DNA, the CDR3 is TGTGCCAGCCAGACCGGGACTAGCGGAAACTACGAGCAGTACTTC. Translation: CASQTGTSGNYEQYF. V gene TRBV2 combines with J gene TRBJ2-7; TRBD2 agrees at 11 bases. V gave up 8 bases and J gave up 3 bases; unmatched junction bases: 9. Germline assignment: CDR1 SNHLY and CDR2 FYNNEI. The CDR3 loop spans 15 amino acids. Full variable domain (outside the CDR3, taken from reference TRBV2 and TRBJ2-7): EPEVTQTPSHQVTQMGQEVILRCVPISNHLYFYWYRQILGQKVEFLVSFYNNEISEKSEIFDDQFSVERPDGSNFTLKIRSTKLEDSAMYFCASQTGTSGNYEQYFGPGTRLTVT.

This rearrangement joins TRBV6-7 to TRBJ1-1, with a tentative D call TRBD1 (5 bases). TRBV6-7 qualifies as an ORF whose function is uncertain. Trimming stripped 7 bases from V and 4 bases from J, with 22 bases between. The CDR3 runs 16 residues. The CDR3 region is CASINVAGPGSTEAFF. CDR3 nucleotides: TGTGCCAGCATTAACGTGGCAGGGCCCGGATCCACTGAAGCTTTCTTT.

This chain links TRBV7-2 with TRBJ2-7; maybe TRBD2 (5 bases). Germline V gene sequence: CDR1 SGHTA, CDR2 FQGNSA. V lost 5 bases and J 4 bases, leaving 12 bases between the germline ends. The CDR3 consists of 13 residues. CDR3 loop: CASSQPGGYEQYF. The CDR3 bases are TGTGCCAGCAGCCAACCCGGCGGGTACGAGCAGTACTTC.

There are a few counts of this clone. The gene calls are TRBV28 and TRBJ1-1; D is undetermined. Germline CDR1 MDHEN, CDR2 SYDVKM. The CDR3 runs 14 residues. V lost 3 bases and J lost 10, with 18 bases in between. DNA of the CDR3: TGTGCCAGCAGTTTGGGTGGGAGTATCTTGGGAGCTTTCTTT. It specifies CASSLGGSILGAFF. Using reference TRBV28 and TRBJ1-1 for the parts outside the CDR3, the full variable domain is DVKVTQSSRYLVKRTGEKVFLECVQDMDHENMFWYRQDPGLGLRLIYFSYDVKMKEKGDIPEGYSVSREKKERFSLILESASTNQTSMYLCASSLGGSILGAFFGQGTRLTVV.

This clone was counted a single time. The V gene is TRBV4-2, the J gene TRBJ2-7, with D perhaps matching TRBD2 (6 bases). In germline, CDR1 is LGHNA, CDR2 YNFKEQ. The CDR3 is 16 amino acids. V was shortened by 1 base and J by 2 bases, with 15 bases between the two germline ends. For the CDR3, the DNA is TGTGCCAGCAGCCAAGCCACCTTGACTAGTACCTACGAGCAGTACTTC. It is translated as CASSQATLTSTYEQYF.

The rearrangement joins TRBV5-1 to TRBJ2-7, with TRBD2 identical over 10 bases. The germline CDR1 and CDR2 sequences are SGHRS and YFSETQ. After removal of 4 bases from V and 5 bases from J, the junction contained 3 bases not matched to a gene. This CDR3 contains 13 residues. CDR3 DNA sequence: TGCGCCAGCAGCCGACTAGCGGGTGACGAGCAGTACTTC. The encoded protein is CASSRLAGDEQYF.

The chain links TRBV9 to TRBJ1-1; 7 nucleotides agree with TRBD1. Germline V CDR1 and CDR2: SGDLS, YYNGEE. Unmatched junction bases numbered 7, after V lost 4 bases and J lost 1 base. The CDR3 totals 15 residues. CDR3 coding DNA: TGTGCCAGCAGCCCCCAGACAGGGACGAACACTGAAGCTTTCTTT. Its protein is CASSPQTGTNTEAFF.

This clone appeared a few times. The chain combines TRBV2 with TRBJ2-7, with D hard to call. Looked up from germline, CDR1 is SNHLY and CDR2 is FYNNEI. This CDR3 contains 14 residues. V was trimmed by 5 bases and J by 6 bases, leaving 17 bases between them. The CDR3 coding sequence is TGTGCCAGCAGTAGACCCCTGGCTGGGCCCGAGCAGTACTTC. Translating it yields CASSRPLAGPEQYF.

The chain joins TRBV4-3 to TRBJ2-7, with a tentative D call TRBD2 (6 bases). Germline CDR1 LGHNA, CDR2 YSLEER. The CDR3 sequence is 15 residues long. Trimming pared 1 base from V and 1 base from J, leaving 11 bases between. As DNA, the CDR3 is TGCGCCAGCAGCCAAGGGGACTTACCGTCCTACGAGCAGTACTTC. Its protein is CASSQGDLPSYEQYF.

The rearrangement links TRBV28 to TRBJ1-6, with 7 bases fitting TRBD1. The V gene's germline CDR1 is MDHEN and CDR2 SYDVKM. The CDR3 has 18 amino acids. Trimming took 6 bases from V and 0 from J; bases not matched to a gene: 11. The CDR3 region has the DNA TGTGCCAGCAGCCCCGGGGACAGCCATAGCTCCTATAATTCACCCCTCCACTTT. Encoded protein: CASSPGDSHSSYNSPLHF.

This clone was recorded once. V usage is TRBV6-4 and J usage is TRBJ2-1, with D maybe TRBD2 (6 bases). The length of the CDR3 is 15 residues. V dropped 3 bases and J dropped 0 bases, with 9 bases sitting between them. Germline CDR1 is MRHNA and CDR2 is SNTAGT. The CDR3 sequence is CASSEGGRSYNEQFF. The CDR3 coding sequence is TGTGCCAGCAGTGAGGGGGGTCGCTCCTACAATGAGCAGTTCTTC.

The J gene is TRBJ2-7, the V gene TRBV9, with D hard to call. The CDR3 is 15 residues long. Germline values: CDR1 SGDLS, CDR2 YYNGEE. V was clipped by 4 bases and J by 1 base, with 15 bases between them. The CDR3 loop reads CASSPRPGFSYEQYF. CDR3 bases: TGTGCCAGCAGCCCTCGACCAGGTTTTTCCTACGAGCAGTACTTC.

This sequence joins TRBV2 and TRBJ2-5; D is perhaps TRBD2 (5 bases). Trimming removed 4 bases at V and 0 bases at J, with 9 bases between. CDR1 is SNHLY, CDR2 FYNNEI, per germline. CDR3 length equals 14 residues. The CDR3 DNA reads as TGTGCCAGCAGTGTTGAGCGGCACCAAGAGACCCAGTACTTC. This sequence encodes CASSVERHQETQYF.

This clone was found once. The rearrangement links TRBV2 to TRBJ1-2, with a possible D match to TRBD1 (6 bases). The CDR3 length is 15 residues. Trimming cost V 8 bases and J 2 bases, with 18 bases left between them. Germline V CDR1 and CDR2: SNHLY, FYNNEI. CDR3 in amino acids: CASVRAGGDNYGYTF. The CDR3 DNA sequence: TGTGCCAGCGTTCGGGCGGGGGGCGACAACTATGGCTACACCTTC.

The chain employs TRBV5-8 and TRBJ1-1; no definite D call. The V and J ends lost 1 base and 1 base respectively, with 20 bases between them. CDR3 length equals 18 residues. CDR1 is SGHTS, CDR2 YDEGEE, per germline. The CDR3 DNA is TGTGCCAGCAGCTTGTTTGAGGGCGGAGAGAAGGGGAACACTGAAGCTTTCTTT. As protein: CASSLFEGGEKGNTEAFF.

CDR3: CASSTLQGARETQYF. CDR3 nucleotides: TGTGCCAGCAGTACCCTCCAGGGGGCGCGGGAGACCCAGTACTTC. This chain joins TRBV28 and TRBJ2-5, with 8 bases identical to TRBD1. J gave up 5 bases and V 5 bases, and 10 bases lay outside the gene matches. Germline V gene sequence: CDR1 MDHEN, CDR2 SYDVKM. This CDR3 comprises 15 residues.

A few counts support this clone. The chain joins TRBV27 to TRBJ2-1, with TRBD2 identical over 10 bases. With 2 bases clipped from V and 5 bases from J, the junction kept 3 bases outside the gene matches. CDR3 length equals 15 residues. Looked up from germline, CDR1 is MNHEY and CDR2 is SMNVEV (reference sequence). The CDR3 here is CASSLRLAGDNEQFF. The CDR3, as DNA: TGTGCCAGCAGTTTACGGCTAGCGGGAGACAATGAGCAGTTCTTC.

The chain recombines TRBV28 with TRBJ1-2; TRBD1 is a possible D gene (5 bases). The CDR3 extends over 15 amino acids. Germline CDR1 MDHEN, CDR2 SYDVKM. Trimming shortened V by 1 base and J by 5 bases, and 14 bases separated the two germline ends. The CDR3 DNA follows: TGTGCCAGCAGTTTATCAGGGCCTGGGCGTTATGGCTACACCTTC. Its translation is CASSLSGPGRYGYTF.

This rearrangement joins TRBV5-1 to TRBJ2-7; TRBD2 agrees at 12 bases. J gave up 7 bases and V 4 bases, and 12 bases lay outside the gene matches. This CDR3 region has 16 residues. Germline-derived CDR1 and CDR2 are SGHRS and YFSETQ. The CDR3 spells CASSPLTSGSPGEQYF. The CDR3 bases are TGCGCCAGCAGCCCGCTGACTAGCGGGAGTCCGGGGGAGCAGTACTTC.

The DNA of the CDR3 is TGCAGCGTTCCGGGACAGGCCCGGACCGGGGAGCTGTTTTTT. Translated: CSVPGQARTGELFF. The chain couples TRBV29-1 to TRBJ2-2, with 8 bases that match TRBD1. The CDR3 spans 14 residues. The germline V gene has CDR1 SQVTM and CDR2 ANQGSEA. After removal of 5 bases from V and 5 bases from J, the junction contained 7 bases not matched to a gene.

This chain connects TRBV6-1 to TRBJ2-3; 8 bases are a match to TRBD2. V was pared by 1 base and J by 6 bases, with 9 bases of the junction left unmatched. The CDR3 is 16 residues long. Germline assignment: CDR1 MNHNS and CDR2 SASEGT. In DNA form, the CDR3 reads TGTGCCAGCAGTGAAGTGGGCCGGGGGGGACGGGATACGCAGTATTTT. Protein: CASSEVGRGGRDTQYF.

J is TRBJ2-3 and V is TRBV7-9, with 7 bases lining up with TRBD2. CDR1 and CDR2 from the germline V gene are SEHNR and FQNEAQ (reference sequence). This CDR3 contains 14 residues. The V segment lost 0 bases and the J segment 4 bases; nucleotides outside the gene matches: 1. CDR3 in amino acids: CASSLAGRADTQYF. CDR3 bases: TGTGCCAGCAGCTTAGCAGGGAGGGCAGATACGCAGTATTTT.

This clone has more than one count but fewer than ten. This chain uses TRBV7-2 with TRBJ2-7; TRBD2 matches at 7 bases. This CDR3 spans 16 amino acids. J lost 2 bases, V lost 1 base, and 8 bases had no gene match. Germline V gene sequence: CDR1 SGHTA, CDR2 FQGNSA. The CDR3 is CASSLEHSGLAYEQYF. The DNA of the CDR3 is TGTGCCAGCAGCTTAGAACATAGCGGGCTAGCCTACGAGCAGTACTTC. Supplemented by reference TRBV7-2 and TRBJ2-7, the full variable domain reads GAGVSQSPSNKVTEKGKDVELRCDPISGHTALYWYRQSLGQGLEFLIYFQGNSAPDKSGLPSDRFSAERTGGSVSTLTIQRTQQEDSAVYLCASSLEHSGLAYEQYFGPGTRLTVT.

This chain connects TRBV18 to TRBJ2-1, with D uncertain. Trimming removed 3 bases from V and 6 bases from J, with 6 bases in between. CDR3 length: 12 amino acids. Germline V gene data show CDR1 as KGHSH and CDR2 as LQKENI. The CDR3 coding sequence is TGTGCCAGCTCACCGTCCGGCAATGAGCAGTTCTTC. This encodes CASSPSGNEQFF.